This TCR beta chain is from a study of blood T cell repertoires in COVID-19. Germline CDR1 reads MDHEN; CDR2 reads SYDVKM. The CDR3 totals 16 residues. With V trimmed by 6 bases and J by 4 bases, 13 bases remained unmatched. Repertoires were generated with immunoSEQ multiplex PCR, while TCRdb's copy carries only in-frame clones and drops some. This repertoire shows 130,000 or so clones, about 80% found once; its top ten account for 15% to 20%. This chain uses TRBV28 with TRBJ1-2; 8 bases line up with TRBD1. The sample was peripheral blood. The TCR sequence derives from a man aged 55 to 70 with active or convalescent COVID-19. In DNA form, the CDR3 reads TGTGCCAGCAGATACACTTCAGGGGGCGTTGGCTATGGCTACACCTTC. Residues: CASRYTSGGVGYGYTF.